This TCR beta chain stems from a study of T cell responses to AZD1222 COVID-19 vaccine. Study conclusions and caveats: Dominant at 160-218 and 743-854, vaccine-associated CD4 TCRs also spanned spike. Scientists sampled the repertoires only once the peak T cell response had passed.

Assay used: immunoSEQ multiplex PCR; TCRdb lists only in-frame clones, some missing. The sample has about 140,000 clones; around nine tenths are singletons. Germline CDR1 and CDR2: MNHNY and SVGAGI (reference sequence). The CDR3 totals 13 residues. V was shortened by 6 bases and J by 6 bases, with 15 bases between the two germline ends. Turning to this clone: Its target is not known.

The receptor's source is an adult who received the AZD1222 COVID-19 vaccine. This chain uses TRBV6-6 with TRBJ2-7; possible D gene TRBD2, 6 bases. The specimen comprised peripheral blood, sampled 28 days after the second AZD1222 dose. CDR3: CASRPQSGVEQYF. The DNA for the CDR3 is TGTGCCAGCAGGCCCCAGTCGGGAGTCGAGCAGTACTTC.